This TCR beta chain was identified in a study of cytomegalovirus exposure and HLA in healthy donors. Study-level results: A few of the chains that were CMV-associated were confirmed in vitro to be specific for CMV antigens. Most TCR sequences showed up rarely, but some public TCRs showed up in many donors.

Notes on this clone: Antigen unknown.

TCRdb keeps only in-frame clones here, not all; method: immunoSEQ multiplex PCR. In the table there are 70,000 to 80,000 clones, around 94% of which are singletons. This CDR3 has 15 amino acids. CDR1 is SGHDT and CDR2 is YYEEEE in the germline V gene. V lost 4 bases, J lost 5 bases, and 15 bases lay in between. The sequenced sample was PBMCs. The source is a woman aged 18-29 years in good health and CMV-seropositive. The V and J genes are TRBV5-6 and TRBJ2-2; tentative D call: TRBD1 (6 bases). The CDR3 DNA is TGTGCCAGCAGCCCTGGGGCAGGGGAAACCGGGGAGCTGTTTTTT. It encodes CASSPGAGETGELFF.